The rows below give T cell receptor beta chains drawn from one sample of a study of T cells expressing NK-cell markers. TCRdb re-called the 5' RACE reads and shows each CDR3 protein once, DNA omitted. The sample table sets out 350,000 to 500,000 distinct CDR3 sequences. Sequenced: blood T cells: a sorted CD56 or NKG2C T cell subset, CD4+ or CD8+ T cells, or bulk PBMC T cells (not recorded which). These receptors came from a woman aged 18-70 years in good health. The CDR3 runs from the conserved cysteine through the conserved F or W. Each record gives: J gene, V gene, CDR3 length, CDR3 protein.

J gene: TRBJ2-3; V gene: TRBV6-1; CDR3 length: 17; CDR3 protein: CASRQDRGAWFADTQYF
J gene: TRBJ2-7; V gene: TRBV20-1; CDR3 length: 16; CDR3 protein: CSARGVSSGANYEQYF
J gene: TRBJ2-3; V gene: TRBV20-1; CDR3 length: 13; CDR3 protein: CSARVRWTDTQYF
J gene: TRBJ2-1; V gene: TRBV29-1; CDR3 length: 13; CDR3 protein: CSVLPGLYNEQFF
J gene: TRBJ2-1; V gene: TRBV30; CDR3 length: 13; CDR3 protein: CAWSVLGSNEQFF
J gene: TRBJ1-4; V gene: TRBV25-1; CDR3 length: 15; CDR3 protein: CASSARGLTNEKLFF
J gene: TRBJ1-2; V gene: TRBV6-1; CDR3 length: 13; CDR3 protein: CASSDNPNYGYTF
J gene: TRBJ2-7; V gene: TRBV11-2; CDR3 length: 13; CDR3 protein: CASSLVGTGEQYF
J gene: TRBJ1-1; V gene: TRBV3-1; CDR3 length: 15; CDR3 protein: CASSQGGQANTEAFF
J gene: TRBJ2-2; V gene: TRBV25-1; CDR3 length: 14; CDR3 protein: CASSRAGNTGELFF
J gene: TRBJ2-3; V gene: TRBV12-3/TRBV12-4; CDR3 length: 12; CDR3 protein: CASRDNTDTQYF
J gene: TRBJ2-1; V gene: TRBV20-1; CDR3 length: 15; CDR3 protein: CSARPTSGRGHEQFF
J gene: TRBJ1-2; V gene: TRBV29-1; CDR3 length: 13; CDR3 protein: CSVLEPGSYGYTF
J gene: TRBJ2-5; V gene: TRBV24-1; CDR3 length: 13; CDR3 protein: CATSDGPQETQYF
J gene: TRBJ1-2; V gene: TRBV4-1; CDR3 length: 17; CDR3 protein: CASSQFPSGILGYGYTF
J gene: TRBJ2-2; V gene: TRBV27; CDR3 length: 15; CDR3 protein: CASSLGQGSTGELFF
J gene: TRBJ2-7; V gene: TRBV13; CDR3 length: 16; CDR3 protein: CASSLPGDRGHYEQYF
J gene: TRBJ2-1; V gene: TRBV19; CDR3 length: 15; CDR3 protein: CASRINSRGYNEQFF
J gene: TRBJ2-4; V gene: TRBV12-3/TRBV12-4; CDR3 length: 12; CDR3 protein: CASSLRGNIQYF
J gene: TRBJ2-5; V gene: TRBV28; CDR3 length: 16; CDR3 protein: CASSWGLAEPGETQYF
J gene: TRBJ2-7; V gene: TRBV5-1; CDR3 length: 13; CDR3 protein: CASSFGQTYEQYF
J gene: TRBJ2-5; V gene: TRBV20-1; CDR3 length: 13; CDR3 protein: CSARATERGTQYF
J gene: TRBJ2-1; V gene: TRBV7-9; CDR3 length: 15; CDR3 protein: CASSEPGLAYNEQFF
J gene: TRBJ1-5; V gene: TRBV28; CDR3 length: 12; CDR3 protein: CASSLQGWPQHF
J gene: TRBJ2-1; V gene: TRBV28; CDR3 length: 15; CDR3 protein: CASSLVQGPYNEQFF
J gene: TRBJ2-1; V gene: TRBV5-1; CDR3 length: 14; CDR3 protein: CASNRGGHGNEQFF
J gene: TRBJ2-5; V gene: TRBV4-2; CDR3 length: 16; CDR3 protein: CASSQEREASSETQYF
J gene: TRBJ2-1; V gene: TRBV20-1; CDR3 length: 15; CDR3 protein: CSASDRLAGDDEQFF
J gene: TRBJ2-7; V gene: TRBV20-1; CDR3 length: 13; CDR3 protein: CSARPLAGREQYF
J gene: TRBJ1-1; V gene: TRBV13; CDR3 length: 18; CDR3 protein: CASSLPNLDPHLNTEAFF
J gene: TRBJ2-7; V gene: TRBV10-3; CDR3 length: 14; CDR3 protein: CAISAWTLAYEQYF
J gene: TRBJ2-3; V gene: TRBV7-9; CDR3 length: 11; CDR3 protein: CATTEGTTQYF
J gene: TRBJ1-2; V gene: TRBV4-3; CDR3 length: 18; CDR3 protein: CASSQDLQGTGGYYGYTF
J gene: TRBJ1-1; V gene: TRBV7-2; CDR3 length: 15; CDR3 protein: CASSSGGARNTEAFF
J gene: TRBJ2-5; V gene: TRBV7-8; CDR3 length: 15; CDR3 protein: CASSQLGTVQETQYF
J gene: TRBJ1-3; V gene: TRBV6-1; CDR3 length: 14; CDR3 protein: CASSGGQGENTIYF
J gene: TRBJ2-7; V gene: TRBV29-1; CDR3 length: 12; CDR3 protein: CSVGQVGYEQYF
J gene: TRBJ2-3; V gene: TRBV7-9; CDR3 length: 16; CDR3 protein: CASSWGLSTSTDTQYF
J gene: TRBJ1-1; V gene: TRBV7-2; CDR3 length: 14; CDR3 protein: CASSLAARQGTAFF
J gene: TRBJ2-5; V gene: TRBV10-2; CDR3 length: 13; CDR3 protein: CASGRGTSGTQYF
J gene: TRBJ2-7; V gene: TRBV20-1; CDR3 length: 16; CDR3 protein: CSARDSTSGVRDEQYF
J gene: TRBJ2-3; V gene: TRBV5-4; CDR3 length: 12; CDR3 protein: CASSRPTDTQYF
J gene: TRBJ1-2; V gene: TRBV7-2; CDR3 length: 14; CDR3 protein: CASSLDSGGYGYTF
J gene: TRBJ1-1; V gene: TRBV11-2; CDR3 length: 16; CDR3 protein: CASSSGRLRLNTEAFF
J gene: TRBJ2-7; V gene: TRBV5-1; CDR3 length: 16; CDR3 protein: CASSLFSRDRGAEQYF
J gene: TRBJ2-3; V gene: TRBV10-2; CDR3 length: 16; CDR3 protein: CASSESGGGALDTQYF
J gene: TRBJ2-7; V gene: TRBV15; CDR3 length: 15; CDR3 protein: CATSRADTRVGEQYF
J gene: TRBJ1-5; V gene: TRBV5-5; CDR3 length: 15; CDR3 protein: CASSLGELRNQPQHF
J gene: TRBJ1-3; V gene: TRBV27; CDR3 length: 13; CDR3 protein: CASRSDSGNTIYF
J gene: TRBJ2-3; V gene: TRBV7-3; CDR3 length: 13; CDR3 protein: CASSLGPPDTQYF